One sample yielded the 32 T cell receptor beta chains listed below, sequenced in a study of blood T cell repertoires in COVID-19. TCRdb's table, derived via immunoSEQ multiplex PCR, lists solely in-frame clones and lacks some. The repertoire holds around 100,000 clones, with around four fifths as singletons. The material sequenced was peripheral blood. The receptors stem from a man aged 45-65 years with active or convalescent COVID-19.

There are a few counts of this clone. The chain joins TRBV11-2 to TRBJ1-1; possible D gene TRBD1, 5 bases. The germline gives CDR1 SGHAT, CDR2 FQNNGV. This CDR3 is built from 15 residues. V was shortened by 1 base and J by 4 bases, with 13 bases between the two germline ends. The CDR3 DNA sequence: TGTGCCAGCAGCTTAGTGCAGGGCGGAAGCACTGAAGCTTTCTTT. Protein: CASSLVQGGSTEAFF.

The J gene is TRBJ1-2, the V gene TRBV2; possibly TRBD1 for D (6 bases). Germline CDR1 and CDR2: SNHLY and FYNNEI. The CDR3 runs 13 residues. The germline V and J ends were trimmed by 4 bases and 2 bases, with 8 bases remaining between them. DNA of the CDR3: TGTGCCAGCAGTGGAGGGACAAACTATGGCTACACCTTC. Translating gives CASSGGTNYGYTF.

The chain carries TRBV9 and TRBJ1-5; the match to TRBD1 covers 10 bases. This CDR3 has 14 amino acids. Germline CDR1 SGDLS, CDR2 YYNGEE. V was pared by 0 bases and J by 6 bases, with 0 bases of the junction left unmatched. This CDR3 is CASSVGDRGQPQHF. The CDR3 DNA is TGTGCCAGCAGCGTAGGGGACAGGGGTCAGCCCCAGCATTTT.

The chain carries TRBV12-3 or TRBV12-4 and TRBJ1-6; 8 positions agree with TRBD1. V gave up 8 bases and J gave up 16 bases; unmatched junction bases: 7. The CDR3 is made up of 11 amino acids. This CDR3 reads CASGLDRALHF. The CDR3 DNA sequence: TGTGCCAGCGGCCTGGACAGGGCACTCCACTTT.

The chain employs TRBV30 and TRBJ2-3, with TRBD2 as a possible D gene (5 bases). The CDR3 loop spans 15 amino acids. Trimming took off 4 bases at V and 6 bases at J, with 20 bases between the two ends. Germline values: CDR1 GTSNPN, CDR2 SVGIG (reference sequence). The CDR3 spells CAWTYMRALGDTQYF. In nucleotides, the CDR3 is TGTGCCTGGACCTACATGAGGGCTTTAGGGGATACGCAGTATTTT.

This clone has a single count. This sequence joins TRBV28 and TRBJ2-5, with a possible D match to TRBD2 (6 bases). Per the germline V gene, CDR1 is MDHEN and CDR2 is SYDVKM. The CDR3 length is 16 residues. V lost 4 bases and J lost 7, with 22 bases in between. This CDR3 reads CASSSQDTQTEGTQYF. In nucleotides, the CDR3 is TGTGCCAGCAGTTCTCAGGACACTCAAACGGAGGGGACCCAGTACTTC.

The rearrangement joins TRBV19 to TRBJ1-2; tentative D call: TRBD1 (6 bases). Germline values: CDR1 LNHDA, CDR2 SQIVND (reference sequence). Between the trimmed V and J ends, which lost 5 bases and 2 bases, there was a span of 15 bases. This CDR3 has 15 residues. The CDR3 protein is CASSPGQLYNYGYTF. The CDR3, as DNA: TGTGCCAGTAGTCCCGGACAGTTATACAACTATGGCTACACCTTC.

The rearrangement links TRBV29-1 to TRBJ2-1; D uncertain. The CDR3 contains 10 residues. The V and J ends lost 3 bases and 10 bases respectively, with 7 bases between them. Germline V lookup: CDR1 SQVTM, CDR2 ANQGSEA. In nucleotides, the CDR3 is TGCAGCGTTGACCCGAGGGAGCAGTTCTTC. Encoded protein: CSVDPREQFF.

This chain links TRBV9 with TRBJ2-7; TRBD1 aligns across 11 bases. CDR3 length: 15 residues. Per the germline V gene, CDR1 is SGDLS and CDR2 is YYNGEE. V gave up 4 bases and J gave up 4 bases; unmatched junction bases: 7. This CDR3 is CASSPRTGGSYEQYF. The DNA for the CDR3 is TGTGCCAGCAGCCCCCGGACAGGGGGCAGTTACGAGCAGTACTTC.

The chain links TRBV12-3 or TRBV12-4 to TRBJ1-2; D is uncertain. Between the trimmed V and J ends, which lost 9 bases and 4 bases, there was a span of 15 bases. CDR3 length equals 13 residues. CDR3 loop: CASTIRISYGYTF. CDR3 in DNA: TGTGCCAGTACCATCAGGATAAGCTATGGCTACACCTTC.

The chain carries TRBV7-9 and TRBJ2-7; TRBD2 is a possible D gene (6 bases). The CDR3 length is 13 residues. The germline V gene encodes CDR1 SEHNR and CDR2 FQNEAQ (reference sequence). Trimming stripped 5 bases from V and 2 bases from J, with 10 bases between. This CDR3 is CASSTGGPYEQYF. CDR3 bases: TGTGCCAGCAGCACCGGAGGGCCCTACGAGCAGTACTTC.

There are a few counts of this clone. The CDR3 spells CASSIDFESPEQFF. CDR3 nucleotide sequence: TGTGCCAGTAGTATAGACTTCGAGTCCCCCGAGCAGTTCTTC. The chain joins TRBV19 to TRBJ2-1; D not resolved. This CDR3 region has 14 residues. The ends were cut back, 0 bases at V and 10 bases at J, with 13 bases in the middle. Germline lookup yields CDR1 LNHDA and CDR2 SQIVND (reference sequence). The entire variable domain, with the rest obtained from reference TRBV19 and TRBJ2-1, is as follows: DGGITQSPKYLFRKEGQNVTLSCEQNLNHDAMYWYRQDPGQGLRLIYYSQIVNDFQKGDIAEGYSVSREKKESFPLTVTSAQKNPTAFYLCASSIDFESPEQFFGPGTRLTVL.

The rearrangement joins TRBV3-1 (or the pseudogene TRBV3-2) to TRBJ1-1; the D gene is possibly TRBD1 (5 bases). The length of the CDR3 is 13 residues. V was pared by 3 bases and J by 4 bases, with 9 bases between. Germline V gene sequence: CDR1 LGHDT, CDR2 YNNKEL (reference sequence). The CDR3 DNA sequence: TGTGCCAGCAGCCAGGGGCCCCCCACTGAAGCTTTCTTT. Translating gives CASSQGPPTEAFF.

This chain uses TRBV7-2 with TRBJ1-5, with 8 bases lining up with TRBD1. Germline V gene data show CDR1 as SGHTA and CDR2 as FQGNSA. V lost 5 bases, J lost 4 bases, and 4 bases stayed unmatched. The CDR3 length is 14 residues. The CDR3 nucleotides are TGTGCCAGCAGCCCTCAGGGGGCTAATCAGCCCCAGCATTTT. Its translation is CASSPQGANQPQHF. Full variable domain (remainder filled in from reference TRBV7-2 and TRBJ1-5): GAGVSQSPSNKVTEKGKDVELRCDPISGHTALYWYRQSLGQGLEFLIYFQGNSAPDKSGLPSDRFSAERTGGSVSTLTIQRTQQEDSAVYLCASSPQGANQPQHFGDGTRLSIL.

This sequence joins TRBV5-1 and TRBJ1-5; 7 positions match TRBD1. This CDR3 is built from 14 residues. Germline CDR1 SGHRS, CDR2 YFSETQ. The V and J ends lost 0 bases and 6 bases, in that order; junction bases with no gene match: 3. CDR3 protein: CASSLVGGSQPQHF. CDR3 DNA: TGCGCCAGCAGCTTGGTAGGGGGCAGTCAGCCCCAGCATTTT. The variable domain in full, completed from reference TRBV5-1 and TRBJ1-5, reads KAGVTQTPRYLIKTRGQQVTLSCSPISGHRSVSWYQQTPGQGLQFLFEYFSETQRNKGNFPGRFSGRQFSNSRSEMNVSTLELGDSALYLCASSLVGGSQPQHFGDGTRLSIL.

The CDR3 DNA reads TGTGCCAGCAGCGAAAAGACAGGGGGGAGGAACACTGAAGCTTTCTTT. This sequence encodes CASSEKTGGRNTEAFF. V and J are TRBV21-1 and TRBJ1-1; the D call TRBD1 from the table was never checked on the DNA. TRBV21-1 is reported as a pseudogene. This CDR3 spans 16 amino acids.

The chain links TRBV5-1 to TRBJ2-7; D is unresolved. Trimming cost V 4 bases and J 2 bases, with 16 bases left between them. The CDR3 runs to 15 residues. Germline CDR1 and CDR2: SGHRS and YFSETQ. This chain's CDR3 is CASSPTPGDTYEQYF. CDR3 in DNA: TGCGCCAGCAGCCCGACGCCCGGCGACACCTACGAGCAGTACTTC.

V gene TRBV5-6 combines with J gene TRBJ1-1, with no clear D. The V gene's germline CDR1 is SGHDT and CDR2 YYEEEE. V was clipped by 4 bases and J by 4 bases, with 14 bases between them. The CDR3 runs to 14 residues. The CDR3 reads CASSAGGMGTEAFF. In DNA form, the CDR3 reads TGTGCCAGCAGCGCCGGAGGAATGGGCACTGAAGCTTTCTTT. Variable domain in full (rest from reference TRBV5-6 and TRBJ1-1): DAGVTQSPTHLIKTRGQQVTLRCSPKSGHDTVSWYQQALGQGPQFIFQYYEEEERQRGNFPDRFSGHQFPNYSSELNVNALLLGDSALYLCASSAGGMGTEAFFGQGTRLTVV.

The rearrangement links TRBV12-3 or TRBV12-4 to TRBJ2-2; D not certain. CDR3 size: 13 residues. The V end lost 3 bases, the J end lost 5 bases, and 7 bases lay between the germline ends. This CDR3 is CASSLIQTGELFF. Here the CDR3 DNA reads TGTGCCAGCAGTTTGATTCAGACCGGGGAGCTGTTTTTT.

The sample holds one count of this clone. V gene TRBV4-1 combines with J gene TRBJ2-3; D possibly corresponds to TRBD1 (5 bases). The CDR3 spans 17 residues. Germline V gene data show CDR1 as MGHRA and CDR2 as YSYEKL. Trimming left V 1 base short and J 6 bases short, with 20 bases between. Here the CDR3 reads CASSQGSGRDLWDTQYF. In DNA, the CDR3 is TGCGCCAGCAGCCAAGGATCAGGCAGGGATCTTTGGGATACGCAGTATTTT.

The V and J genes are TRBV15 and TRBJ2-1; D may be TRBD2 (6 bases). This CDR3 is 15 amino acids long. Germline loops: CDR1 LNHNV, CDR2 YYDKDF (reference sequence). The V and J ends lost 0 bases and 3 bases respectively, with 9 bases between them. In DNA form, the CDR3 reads TGTGCCACCAGCAGAGATGGGGACTTCTACAATGAGCAGTTCTTC. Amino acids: CATSRDGDFYNEQFF.

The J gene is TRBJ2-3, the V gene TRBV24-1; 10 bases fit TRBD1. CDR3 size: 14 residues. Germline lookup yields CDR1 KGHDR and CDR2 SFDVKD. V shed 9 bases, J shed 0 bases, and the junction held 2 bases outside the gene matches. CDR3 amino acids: CATRDRGSTDTQYF. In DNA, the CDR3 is TGTGCCACCCGGGACAGGGGTAGCACAGATACGCAGTATTTT.

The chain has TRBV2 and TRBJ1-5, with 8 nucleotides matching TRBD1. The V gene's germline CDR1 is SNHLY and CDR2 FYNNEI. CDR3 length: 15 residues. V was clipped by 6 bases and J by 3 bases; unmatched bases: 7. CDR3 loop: CASRRMGQANQPQHF. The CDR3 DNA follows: TGTGCCAGCAGGCGAATGGGACAGGCCAATCAGCCCCAGCATTTT.

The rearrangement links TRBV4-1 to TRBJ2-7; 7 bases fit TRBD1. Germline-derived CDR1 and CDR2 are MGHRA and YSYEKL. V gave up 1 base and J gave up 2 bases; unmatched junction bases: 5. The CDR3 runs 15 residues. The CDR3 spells CASSQGRQGTYEQYF. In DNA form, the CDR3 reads TGCGCCAGCAGCCAAGGCCGACAGGGTACCTACGAGCAGTACTTC.

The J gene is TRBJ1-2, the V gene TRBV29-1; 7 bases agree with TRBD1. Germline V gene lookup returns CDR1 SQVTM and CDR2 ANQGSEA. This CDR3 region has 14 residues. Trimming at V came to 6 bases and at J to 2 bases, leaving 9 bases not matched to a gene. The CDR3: CSVLGTGANYGYTF. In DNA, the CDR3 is TGCAGCGTACTAGGAACAGGGGCCAACTATGGCTACACCTTC.

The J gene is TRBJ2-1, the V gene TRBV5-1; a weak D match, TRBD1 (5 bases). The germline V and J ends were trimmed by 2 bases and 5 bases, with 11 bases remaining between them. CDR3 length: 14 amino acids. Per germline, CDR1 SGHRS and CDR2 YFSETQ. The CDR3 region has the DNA TGCGCCAGCAGCTTCCAGGGATTAGACAATGAGCAGTTCTTC. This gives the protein CASSFQGLDNEQFF. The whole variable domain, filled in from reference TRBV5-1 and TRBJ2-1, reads KAGVTQTPRYLIKTRGQQVTLSCSPISGHRSVSWYQQTPGQGLQFLFEYFSETQRNKGNFPGRFSGRQFSNSRSEMNVSTLELGDSALYLCASSFQGLDNEQFFGPGTRLTVL.

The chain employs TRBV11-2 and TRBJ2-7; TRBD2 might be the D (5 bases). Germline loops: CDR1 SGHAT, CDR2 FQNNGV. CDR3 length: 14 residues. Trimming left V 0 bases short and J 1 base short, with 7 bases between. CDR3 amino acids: CASSLDSGSYEQYF. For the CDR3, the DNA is TGTGCCAGCAGCTTAGATTCGGGATCCTACGAGCAGTACTTC.

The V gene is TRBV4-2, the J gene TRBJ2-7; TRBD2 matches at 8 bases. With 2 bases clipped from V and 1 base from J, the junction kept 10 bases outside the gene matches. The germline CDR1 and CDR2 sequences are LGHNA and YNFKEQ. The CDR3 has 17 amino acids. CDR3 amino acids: CASSQRASGSSSYEQYF. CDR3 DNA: TGTGCCAGCAGCCAAAGGGCGAGCGGGAGTAGTTCCTACGAGCAGTACTTC.

CDR3 nucleotide sequence: TGTGCCAGCAGCCAGAGCGGGGGTAAAAACATTCAGTACTTC. It translates to CASSQSGGKNIQYF. The chain joins TRBV28 to TRBJ2-4; 8 bases are shared with TRBD2. The CDR3 loop spans 14 amino acids. CDR1 MDHEN and CDR2 SYDVKM come from the germline V gene. After removal of 6 bases from V and 4 bases from J, the junction contained 5 bases not matched to a gene.

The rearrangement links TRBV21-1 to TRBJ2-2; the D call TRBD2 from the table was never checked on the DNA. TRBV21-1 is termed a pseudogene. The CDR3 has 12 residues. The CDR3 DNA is TGTGCCAGCAGCAAAGACTCCGGGGAGCTGTTTTTT. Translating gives CASSKDSGELFF.

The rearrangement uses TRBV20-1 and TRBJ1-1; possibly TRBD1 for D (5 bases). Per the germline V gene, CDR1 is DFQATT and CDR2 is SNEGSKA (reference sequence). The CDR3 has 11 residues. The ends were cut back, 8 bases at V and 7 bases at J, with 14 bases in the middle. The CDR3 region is CSIRGGFEAFF. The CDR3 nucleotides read TGCAGTATTAGGGGTGGGTTTGAAGCTTTCTTT.

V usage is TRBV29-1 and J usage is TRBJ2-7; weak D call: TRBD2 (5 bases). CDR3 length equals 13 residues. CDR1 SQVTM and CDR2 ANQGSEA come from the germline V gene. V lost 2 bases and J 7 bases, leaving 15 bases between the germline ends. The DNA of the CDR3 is TGCAGCGTTGAAACCGGCCGGGATTTGGAGCAGTACTTC. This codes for CSVETGRDLEQYF.